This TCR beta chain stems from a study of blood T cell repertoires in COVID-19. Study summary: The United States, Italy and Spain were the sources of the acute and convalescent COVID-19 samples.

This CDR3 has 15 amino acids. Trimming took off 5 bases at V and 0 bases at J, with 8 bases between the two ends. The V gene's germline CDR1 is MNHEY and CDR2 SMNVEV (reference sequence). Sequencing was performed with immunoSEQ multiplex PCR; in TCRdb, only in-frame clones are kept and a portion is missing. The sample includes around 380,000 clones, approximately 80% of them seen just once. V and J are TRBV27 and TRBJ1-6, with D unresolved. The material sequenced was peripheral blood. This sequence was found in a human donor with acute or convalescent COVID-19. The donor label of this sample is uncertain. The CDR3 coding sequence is TGTGCCAGCAGTCAACAGAGCTCCTATAATTCACCCCTCCACTTT. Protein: CASSQQSSYNSPLHF.